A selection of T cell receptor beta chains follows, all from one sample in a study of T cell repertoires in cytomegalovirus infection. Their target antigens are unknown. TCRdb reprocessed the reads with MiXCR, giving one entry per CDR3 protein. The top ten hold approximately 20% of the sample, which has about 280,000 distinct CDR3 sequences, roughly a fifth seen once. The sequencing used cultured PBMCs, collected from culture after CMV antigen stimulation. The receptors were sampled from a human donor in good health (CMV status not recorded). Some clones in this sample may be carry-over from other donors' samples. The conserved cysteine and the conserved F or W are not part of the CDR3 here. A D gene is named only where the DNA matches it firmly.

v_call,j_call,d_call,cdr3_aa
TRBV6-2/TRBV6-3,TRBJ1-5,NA,ASSYGLANQPQH
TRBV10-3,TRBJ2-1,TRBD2,AIGLSGKGSNEQF
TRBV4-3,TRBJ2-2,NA,ASSQDMLRTGELF
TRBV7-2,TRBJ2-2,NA,ASGKRVGNTGELF
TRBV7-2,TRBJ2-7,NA,ASSLEATYEQY
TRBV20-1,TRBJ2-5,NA,SARDWEVADQETQY
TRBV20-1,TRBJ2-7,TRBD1,SASKDRGYEQY
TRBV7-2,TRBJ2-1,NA,ASSLDLRQRF
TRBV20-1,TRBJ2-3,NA,SASLTEKSTDTQY
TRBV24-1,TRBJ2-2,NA,ATSPSPGELF
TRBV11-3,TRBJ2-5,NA,ASSLVSFVETQY
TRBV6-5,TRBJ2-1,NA,ASSSLLKYNEQF
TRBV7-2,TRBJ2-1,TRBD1,ASLIGPGQRNEQF
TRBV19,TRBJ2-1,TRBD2,ASSISLAGVWEQF
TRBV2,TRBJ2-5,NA,ASSEARQTETQY
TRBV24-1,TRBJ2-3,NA,ATAGTRSTDTQY
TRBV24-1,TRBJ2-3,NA,ATSGGPDTQY
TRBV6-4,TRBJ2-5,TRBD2,ASREGTSGSLY
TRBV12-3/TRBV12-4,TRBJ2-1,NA,ASSFNSAGAYNEQF
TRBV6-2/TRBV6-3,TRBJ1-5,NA,ASSQKTPLGNQPQH
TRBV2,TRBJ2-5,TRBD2,ASRGTSGPQETQY
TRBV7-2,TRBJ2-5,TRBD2,ASSLKAGGMETQY
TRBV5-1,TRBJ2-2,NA,ASMRGGNTGELF
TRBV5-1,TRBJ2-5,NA,ASSLGIKESINWETQY
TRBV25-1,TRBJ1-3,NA,ASTPGGGNTIY
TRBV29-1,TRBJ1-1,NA,SVGKTGRGLNTEAF
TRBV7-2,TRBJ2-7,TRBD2,ASSPRAGLASYEQY
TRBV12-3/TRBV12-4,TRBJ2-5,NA,ASSPGVRETQY
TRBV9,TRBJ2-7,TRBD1,ASSARTGGDEQY
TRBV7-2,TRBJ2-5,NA,ASSSPGPQETQY
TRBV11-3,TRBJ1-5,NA,ASSLDSVGDHQPQH
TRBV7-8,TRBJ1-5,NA,ASSLDIGSARDQPQH
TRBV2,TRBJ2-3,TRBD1,ASGDRVTSTDTQY
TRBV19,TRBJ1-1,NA,ASSIDRGTEAF
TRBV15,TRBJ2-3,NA,ATRASSTDTQY
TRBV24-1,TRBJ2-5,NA,ATSDGGQETQY
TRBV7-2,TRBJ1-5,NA,ASSSRLSNQPQH
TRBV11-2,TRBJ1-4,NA,ASTVKRGFNEKLF
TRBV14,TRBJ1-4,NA,ASSQGGTGEKLF
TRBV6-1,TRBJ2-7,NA,ASKRSDGSYEQY
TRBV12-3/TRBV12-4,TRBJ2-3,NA,ASSSGWAATDTQY
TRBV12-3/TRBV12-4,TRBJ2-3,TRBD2,ASSGLAGVTQY
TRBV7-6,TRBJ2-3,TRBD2,ASSLPGAGGPPGQY
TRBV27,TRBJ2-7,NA,ASGLTGKIYEQY
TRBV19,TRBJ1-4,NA,ASINRPGEKLF
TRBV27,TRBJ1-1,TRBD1,ASSPGTGISEAF
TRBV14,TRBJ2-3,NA,ASSRGLRESTDTQY
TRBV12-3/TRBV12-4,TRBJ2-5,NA,ASSFNGGGETQY
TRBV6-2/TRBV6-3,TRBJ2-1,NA,ASSYFGYNEQF
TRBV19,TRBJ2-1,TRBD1,ASKNPGQGINEQF
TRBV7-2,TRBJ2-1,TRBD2,ASSTGTSGRGDEQF
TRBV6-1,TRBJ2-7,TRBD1,ASRRGDRAVYEQY
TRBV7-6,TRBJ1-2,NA,ASSLGTTHYGYT
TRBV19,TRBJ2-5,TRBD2,APRGTSGGETQY
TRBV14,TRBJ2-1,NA,ASSRSAGTNEQF
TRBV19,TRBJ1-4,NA,ASNRGEKLF
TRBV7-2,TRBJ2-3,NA,ASSLGVMADTQY
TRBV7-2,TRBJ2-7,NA,ASSLIHSGTRGEQY
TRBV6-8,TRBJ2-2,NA,ASSYETTNTGELF